Shown below are 27 T cell receptor beta chains from a single sample sequenced in a study of T-cell memory formation after mild COVID-19. TCRdb reprocessed the 5' RACE reads with MiXCR, giving one entry per CDR3 protein. Here the sample spans approximately 350,000 distinct CDR3 sequences, 10% to 15% being singletons. The sample taken for sequencing was PBMCs or a T cell subset sorted from them (not recorded which). These receptors were obtained from a man aged 18-30 years who had mild COVID-19 (a few samples of this study predate the infection). Cell type and time point are not known.

The chain recombines TRBV6-5 with TRBJ2-6, with D hard to call. Trimming pared 7 bases from V and 4 bases from J, leaving 11 bases between. From germline, CDR1 is MNHEY and CDR2 SVGAGI. This CDR3 contains 14 residues. The CDR3 DNA reads as TGTGCCAGCACCGACTCTTTAGGGGCCAACGTCCTGACTTTC. It is translated as CASTDSLGANVLTF.

This clonotype was seen ten or more times. This chain links TRBV15 with TRBJ1-5; a weak D match, TRBD1 (5 bases). Germline CDR1 reads LNHNV; CDR2 reads YYDKDF (reference sequence). CDR3 length: 15 residues. The V and J ends lost 0 bases and 7 bases respectively, with 13 bases between them. In DNA, the CDR3 is TGTGCCACCAGCAGAGATCTGGGGCGCGGACAGCCCCAGCATTTT. Its translation is CATSRDLGRGQPQHF.

This clonotype was found a few times. The chain couples TRBV11-2 to TRBJ1-2; D unclear. V lost 3 bases, J lost 7 bases, and 12 bases lay in between. Germline V gene data show CDR1 as SGHAT and CDR2 as FQNNGV. The CDR3 has 13 amino acids. In DNA form, the CDR3 reads TGTGCCAGCAGCTTCGACCCGGGAGGTGGCTACACCTTC. It codes for CASSFDPGGGYTF.

The rearrangement joins TRBV7-9 to TRBJ2-7, with D perhaps matching TRBD2 (6 bases). The CDR3 runs 13 residues. V was shortened by 8 bases and J by 2 bases, with 13 bases between the two germline ends. Germline loops: CDR1 SEHNR, CDR2 FQNEAQ (reference sequence). CDR3 sequence: CASGGQSPYEQYF. CDR3 coding DNA: TGTGCCAGCGGAGGGCAGAGTCCCTACGAGCAGTACTTC.

This clonotype turned up a few times. This sequence joins TRBV7-2 and TRBJ1-5; possibly TRBD1 for D (6 bases). The CDR3 contains 15 residues. Germline V gene data show CDR1 as SGHTA and CDR2 as FQGNSA. V gave up 5 bases and J gave up 1 base, with 12 bases separating them. The CDR3 loop reads CASSPQGTSNQPQHF. In DNA, the CDR3 is TGTGCCAGCAGCCCCCAGGGGACAAGCAATCAGCCCCAGCATTTT.

This sequence joins TRBV12-3 or TRBV12-4 and TRBJ2-5; 9 bases match TRBD2. The CDR3 extends over 15 amino acids. V shed 5 bases and J 9 bases; nucleotides not matched to a gene: 13. CDR3 loop: CASSPQRGAGMAQYF. CDR3 DNA: TGTGCCAGCAGTCCTCAGCGGGGGGCCGGGATGGCCCAGTACTTC.

This clonotype was seen a few times. The V gene is TRBV12-3 or TRBV12-4, the J gene TRBJ2-2, with 9 bases fitting TRBD2. This CDR3 is 15 amino acids long. Unmatched junction bases numbered 4, after V lost 5 bases and J lost 3 bases. The CDR3 DNA reads TGTGCCAGCAGTCGAGCGGGGGGCGACACCGGGGAGCTGTTTTTT. Residues: CASSRAGGDTGELFF.

The J gene is TRBJ1-5, the V gene TRBV5-5; D might be TRBD1 (6 bases). From germline, CDR1 is SGHKS and CDR2 YYEKEE (reference sequence). V gave up 3 bases and J gave up 4 bases, with 14 bases separating them. The CDR3 is 15 residues long. The CDR3 spells CASSYSPRGNQPQHF. The CDR3 DNA reads TGTGCCAGCAGCTATTCACCCAGGGGAAATCAGCCCCAGCATTTT.

This clonotype was observed a handful of times. The chain employs TRBV6-4 and TRBJ1-2, with 9 bases matching TRBD1. The CDR3 contains 15 residues. Trimming cost V 4 bases and J 5 bases; bases outside gene matches: 8. Germline V gene lookup returns CDR1 MRHNA and CDR2 SNTAGT. CDR3 nucleotide sequence: TGTGCCAGCAGTGCAAATCCGGGACAGGGATATGGCTACACCTTC. This encodes CASSANPGQGYGYTF.

This clonotype was detected a few times. The chain links TRBV7-9 to TRBJ2-3; D possibly matches TRBD1 or TRBD2 (5 bases each). Germline V CDR1 and CDR2: SEHNR, FQNEAQ (reference sequence). There are 15 residues in the CDR3. Trimming removed 4 bases from V and 1 base from J, with 12 bases in between. CDR3: CASSSRGVGTDTQYF. The CDR3, as DNA: TGTGCCAGCAGCTCGAGGGGTGTTGGCACAGATACGCAGTATTTT.

As regards this clonotype: Since a much larger clone is just one base distant, this may be a read error. The final CDR3 position lacks the conserved phenylalanine or tryptophan, pointing to a likely read error. The chain is built from TRBV5-1 and TRBJ2-3, with D perhaps matching TRBD1 or TRBD2 (6 bases each). This CDR3 contains 14 residues. V shed 3 bases and J shed 3 bases, with 11 bases lying between them. CDR1 and CDR2 from the germline V gene are SGHRS and YFSETQ. CDR3 DNA sequence: TGCGCCAGCAGCTGGGGGGCCGGGACAGATACGCAGTATTTA. Its protein is CASSWGAGTDTQYL.

This chain links TRBV20-1 with TRBJ2-1, with TRBD2 matching over 9 bases. The V and J ends lost 0 bases and 2 bases, in that order; junction bases with no gene match: 5. Per the germline V gene, CDR1 is DFQATT and CDR2 is SNEGSKA (reference sequence). CDR3 length: 16 amino acids. CDR3 DNA: TGCAGTGCTAGAGACCTAGCGGGATTGACCTACAATGAGCAGTTCTTC. The encoded protein is CSARDLAGLTYNEQFF.

V gene TRBV7-8 combines with J gene TRBJ2-1; no clear D. The CDR3 totals 15 residues. Trimming took 3 bases from V and 0 from J, leaving 9 bases between them. Germline CDR1 reads SGHVS; CDR2 reads FQNEAQ. DNA for the CDR3: TGTGCCAGCAGCTTTAAAGTGAGCTCCTACAATGAGCAGTTCTTC. Residues: CASSFKVSSYNEQFF.

This clonotype was detected only a few times. This chain joins TRBV2 and TRBJ2-2, with 8 bases lining up with TRBD1. V was clipped by 7 bases and J by 6 bases; unmatched bases: 7. The CDR3 totals 14 residues. Germline lookup yields CDR1 SNHLY and CDR2 FYNNEI. The CDR3 DNA is TGTGCCAGCAAGGGTCAGGGGGCCTCCGGGGAGCTGTTTTTT. Its protein is CASKGQGASGELFF. Full variable domain (remainder filled in from reference TRBV2 and TRBJ2-2): EPEVTQTPSHQVTQMGQEVILRCVPISNHLYFYWYRQILGQKVEFLVSFYNNEISEKSEIFDDQFSVERPDGSNFTLKIRSTKLEDSAMYFCASKGQGASGELFFGEGSRLTVL.

This clonotype has more than one count but fewer than ten. The chain is built from TRBV11-2 and TRBJ2-7; D not certain. Germline CDR1 reads SGHAT; CDR2 reads FQNNGV. The V gene lost 5 bases and the J gene lost 0 bases, with 14 bases spanning the gap. This CDR3 contains 15 residues. This chain's CDR3 is CASSNPVMSSYEQYV. In DNA, the CDR3 is TGTGCCAGCAGCAACCCCGTGATGAGCTCCTACGAGCAGTACGTC.

The chain couples TRBV5-1 to TRBJ2-5; no clear D gene. Trimming took off 1 base at V and 5 bases at J, with 9 bases between the two ends. The CDR3 extends over 13 amino acids. Germline assignment: CDR1 SGHRS and CDR2 YFSETQ. In DNA form, the CDR3 reads TGCGCCAGCAGCTTGAGTCGGATGGAGACCCAGTACTTC. Encoded protein: CASSLSRMETQYF.

The rearrangement joins TRBV10-3 to TRBJ2-1; D may match TRBD1 or TRBD2 (5 bases each). CDR1 and CDR2 from the germline V gene are ENHRY and SYGVKD. This CDR3 has 16 residues. V was cut by 4 bases and J by 4 bases, with 17 bases left in between. The CDR3 DNA reads as TGTGCCATCAGTGCGGGACCCATTACCCGATACAATGAGCAGTTCTTC. Its translation: CAISAGPITRYNEQFF.

At least ten counts were recorded for this clonotype. The chain uses TRBV4-3 and TRBJ2-1, with D perhaps being TRBD1 or TRBD2 (5 bases each). Trimming removed 5 bases at V and 2 bases at J, with 13 bases between. The CDR3 is made up of 15 amino acids. From germline, CDR1 is LGHNA and CDR2 YSLEER. The CDR3 nucleotides are TGCGCCAGCAGCGTCAGGGTGGGGGCCTACAATGAGCAGTTCTTC. As protein: CASSVRVGAYNEQFF.

This clonotype has a handful of counts. The rearrangement uses TRBV28 and TRBJ1-1; 7 bases are shared with TRBD1. This CDR3 is built from 15 residues. V gave up 0 bases and J gave up 2 bases; unmatched junction bases: 3. Germline V CDR1 and CDR2: MDHEN, SYDVKM. As DNA, the CDR3 is TGTGCCAGCAGTTTATGGACAGGGTTAAACACTGAAGCTTTCTTT. Protein: CASSLWTGLNTEAFF.

The chain employs TRBV28 and TRBJ2-7; perhaps TRBD2 as D (5 bases). This CDR3 has 15 amino acids. V was pared by 5 bases and J by 2 bases, with 16 bases between. The germline CDR1 and CDR2 sequences are MDHEN and SYDVKM. CDR3 sequence: CASSPRGRGTYEQYV. CDR3 sequence (DNA): TGTGCCAGCAGTCCCCGTGGGAGAGGGACCTACGAGCAGTACGTC.

The CDR3 DNA follows: TGTGCCAGCAGTTCGCCGGGACTAGCGGGGGGTGATACGCAGTATTTT. Its translation: CASSSPGLAGGDTQYF. The V gene is TRBV12-3 or TRBV12-4, the J gene TRBJ2-3; 15 bases map to TRBD2. CDR3 length: 16 residues. J gave up 6 bases and V 4 bases, and 5 bases lay outside the gene matches.

The gene calls are TRBV20-1 and TRBJ1-1; D perhaps matches TRBD1 (6 bases). V gave up 6 bases and J gave up 4 bases, with 18 bases separating them. Per germline, CDR1 DFQATT and CDR2 SNEGSKA (reference sequence). This CDR3 has 14 amino acids. DNA for the CDR3: TGCAGTGCGAAATCGGCGGGGGCCGGCACTGAAGCTTTCTTT. Encoded protein: CSAKSAGAGTEAFF.

This clonotype was detected only a few times. V usage is TRBV19 and J usage is TRBJ2-2, with 9 nucleotides matching TRBD1. Germline CDR1 LNHDA, CDR2 SQIVND (reference sequence). The CDR3 spans 15 residues. V was clipped by 8 bases and J by 5 bases; unmatched bases: 9. The CDR3 nucleotides are TGTGCCAGTCACAGCTGGGGACAGGGTACCGGGGAGCTGTTTTTT. This codes for CASHSWGQGTGELFF. Full variable domain (rest looked up from reference TRBV19 and TRBJ2-2): DGGITQSPKYLFRKEGQNVTLSCEQNLNHDAMYWYRQDPGQGLRLIYYSQIVNDFQKGDIAEGYSVSREKKESFPLTVTSAQKNPTAFYLCASHSWGQGTGELFFGEGSRLTVL.

Many counts were recorded for this clonotype. The V gene is TRBV5-1, the J gene TRBJ1-6; 7 bases line up with TRBD1. Losses at the gene ends were 1 base for V and 6 bases for J; bases not matched to a gene: 4. Germline CDR1 SGHRS, CDR2 YFSETQ. This CDR3 contains 15 residues. The CDR3: CASSLWDSINSPLHF. The CDR3 region has the DNA TGCGCCAGCAGCTTGTGGGACAGCATTAATTCACCCCTCCACTTT.

The chain couples TRBV7-3 to TRBJ2-1, with 10 bases aligning to TRBD2. This CDR3 comprises 16 residues. Per germline, CDR1 SGHTA and CDR2 FQGTGA. V dropped 3 bases and J dropped 1; count of bases not matched to a gene: 3. CDR3 bases: TGTGCCAGCAGCTTTGGACTAGCGGAGTCCTACAATGAGCAGTTCTTC. It codes for CASSFGLAESYNEQFF.

This clonotype was recorded a few times. This chain connects TRBV20-1 to TRBJ1-5; no clear D. The V end was cut by 6 bases, the J end by 3 bases, with 9 bases between. The CDR3 has 12 residues. Germline lookup yields CDR1 DFQATT and CDR2 SNEGSKA (reference sequence). Here the CDR3 reads CSARRSNQPQHF. The CDR3 DNA sequence: TGCAGTGCGCGAAGGTCCAATCAGCCCCAGCATTTT.

The chain is built from TRBV12-3 or TRBV12-4 and TRBJ1-2; a possible D gene is TRBD1 (5 bases). The CDR3 is 15 amino acids. Trimming cost V 6 bases and J 4 bases, with 18 bases left between them. CDR3 bases: TGTGCCAGCAGCCGCCCAGGGACCGGGGGCTATGGCTACACCTTC. It yields the protein CASSRPGTGGYGYTF.